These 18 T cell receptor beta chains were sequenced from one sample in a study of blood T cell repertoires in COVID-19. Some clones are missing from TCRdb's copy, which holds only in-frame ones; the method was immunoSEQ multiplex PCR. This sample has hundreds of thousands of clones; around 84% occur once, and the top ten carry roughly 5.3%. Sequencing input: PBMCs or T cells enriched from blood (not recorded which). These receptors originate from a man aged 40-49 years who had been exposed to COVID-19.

The CDR3 is CASSLELSTNEQYF. The CDR3 DNA follows: TGCGCCAGCAGCTTGGAACTATCTACAAACGAGCAGTACTTC. The rearrangement uses TRBV5-1 and TRBJ2-7; D is unclear. The CDR3 runs to 14 residues. Trimming took 0 bases from V and 5 from J, leaving 12 bases between them. Germline lookup yields CDR1 SGHRS and CDR2 YFSETQ.

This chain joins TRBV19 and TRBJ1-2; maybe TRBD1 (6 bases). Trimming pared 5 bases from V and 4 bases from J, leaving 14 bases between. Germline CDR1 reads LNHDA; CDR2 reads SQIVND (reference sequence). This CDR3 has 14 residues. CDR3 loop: CASSPQTGTYGYTF. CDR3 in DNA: TGTGCCAGTAGTCCCCAAACAGGGACCTATGGCTACACCTTC.

Written as DNA, the CDR3 is TGTGCCAGCAGCTTAGTGGACAATCCCACGGCCGAGCAGTACTTC. Translating gives CASSLVDNPTAEQYF. The rearrangement joins TRBV7-2 to TRBJ2-7, with a tentative D call TRBD1 (5 bases). CDR1 and CDR2 from the germline V gene are SGHTA and FQGNSA. The V gene lost 1 base and the J gene lost 6 bases, with 16 bases spanning the gap. This CDR3 spans 15 amino acids.

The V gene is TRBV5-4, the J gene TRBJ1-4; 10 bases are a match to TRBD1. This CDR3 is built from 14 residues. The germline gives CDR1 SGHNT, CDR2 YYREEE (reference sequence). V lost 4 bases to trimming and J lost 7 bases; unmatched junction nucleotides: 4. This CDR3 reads CASSPGQGIEKLFF. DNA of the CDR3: TGTGCCAGCAGCCCGGGACAGGGGATTGAAAAACTGTTTTTT.

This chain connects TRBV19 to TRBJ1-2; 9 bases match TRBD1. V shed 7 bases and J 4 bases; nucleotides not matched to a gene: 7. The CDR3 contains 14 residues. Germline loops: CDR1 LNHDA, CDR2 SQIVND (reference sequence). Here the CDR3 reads CASILQTGGYGYTF. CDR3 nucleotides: TGTGCCAGTATTCTACAGACAGGGGGCTATGGCTACACCTTC.

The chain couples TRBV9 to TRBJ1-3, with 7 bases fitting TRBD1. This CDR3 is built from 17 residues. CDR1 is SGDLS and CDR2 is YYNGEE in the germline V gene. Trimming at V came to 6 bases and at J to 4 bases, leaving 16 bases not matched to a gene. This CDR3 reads CASIRNRATGSGNTIYF. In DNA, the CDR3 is TGTGCCAGCATACGCAACCGAGCGACAGGGTCGGGAAACACCATATATTTT.

The CDR3 DNA sequence: TGTGCCAGCAGACAGGCCAGCGAGCAGTACTTC. Translated: CASRQASEQYF. J is TRBJ2-7 and V is TRBV2; D may be TRBD1 (5 bases). Germline V gene data show CDR1 as SNHLY and CDR2 as FYNNEI. The CDR3 spans 11 residues. With 6 bases removed from V and 6 bases from J, the gap between germline ends came to 9 bases.

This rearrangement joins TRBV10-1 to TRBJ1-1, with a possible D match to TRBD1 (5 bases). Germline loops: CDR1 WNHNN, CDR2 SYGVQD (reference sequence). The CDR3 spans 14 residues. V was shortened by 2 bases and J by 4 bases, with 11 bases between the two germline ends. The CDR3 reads CASSEQGLGTEAFF. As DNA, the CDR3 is TGCGCCAGCAGTGAGCAGGGTCTGGGCACTGAAGCTTTCTTT.

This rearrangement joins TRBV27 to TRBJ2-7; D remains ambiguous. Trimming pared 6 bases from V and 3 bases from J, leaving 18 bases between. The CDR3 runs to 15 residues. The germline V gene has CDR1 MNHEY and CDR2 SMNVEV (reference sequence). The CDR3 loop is CASSTSGSADYEQYF. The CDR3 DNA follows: TGTGCCAGCAGCACTTCCGGGTCCGCCGACTACGAGCAGTACTTC.

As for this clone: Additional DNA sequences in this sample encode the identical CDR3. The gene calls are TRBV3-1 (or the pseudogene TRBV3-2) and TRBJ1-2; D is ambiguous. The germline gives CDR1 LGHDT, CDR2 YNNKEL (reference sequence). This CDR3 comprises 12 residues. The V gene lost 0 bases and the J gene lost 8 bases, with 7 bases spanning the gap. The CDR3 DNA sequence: TGTGCCAGCAGCCAAGACAGGCGAGGCTACACCTTC. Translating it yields CASSQDRRGYTF.

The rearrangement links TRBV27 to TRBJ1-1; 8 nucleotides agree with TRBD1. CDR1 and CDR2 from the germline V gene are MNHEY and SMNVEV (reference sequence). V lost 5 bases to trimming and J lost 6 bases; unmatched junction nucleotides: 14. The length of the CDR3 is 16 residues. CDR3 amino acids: CASSANRDRKRSEAFF. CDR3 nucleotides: TGTGCCAGCAGTGCCAACCGGGACAGGAAACGATCTGAAGCTTTCTTT.

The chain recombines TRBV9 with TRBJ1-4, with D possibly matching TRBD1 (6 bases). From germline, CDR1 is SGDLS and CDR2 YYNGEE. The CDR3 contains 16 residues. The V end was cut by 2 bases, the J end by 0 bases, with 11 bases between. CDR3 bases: TGTGCCAGCAGCGTTGACTCAGGGGCAACTAATGAAAAACTGTTTTTT. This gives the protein CASSVDSGATNEKLFF.

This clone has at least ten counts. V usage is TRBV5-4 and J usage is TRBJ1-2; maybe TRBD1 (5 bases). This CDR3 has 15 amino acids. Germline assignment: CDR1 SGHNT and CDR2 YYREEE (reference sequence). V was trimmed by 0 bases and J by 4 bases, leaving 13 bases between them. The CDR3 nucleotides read TGTGCCAGCAGCTTGGCGGGCGCAGGGCTCTATGGCTACACCTTC. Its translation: CASSLAGAGLYGYTF.

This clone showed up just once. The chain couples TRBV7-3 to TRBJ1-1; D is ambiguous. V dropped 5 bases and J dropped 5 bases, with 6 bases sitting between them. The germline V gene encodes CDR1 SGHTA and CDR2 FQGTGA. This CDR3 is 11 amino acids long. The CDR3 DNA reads TGTGCCAGCAGCCTTTTTACTGAAGCTTTCTTT. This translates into CASSLFTEAFF.

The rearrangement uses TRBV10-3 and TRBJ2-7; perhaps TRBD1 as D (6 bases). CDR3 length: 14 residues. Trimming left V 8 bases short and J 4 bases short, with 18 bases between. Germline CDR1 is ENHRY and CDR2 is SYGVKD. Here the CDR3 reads CAIYQGSGQYEQYF. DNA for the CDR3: TGTGCCATCTATCAGGGCTCCGGACAGTACGAGCAGTACTTC.

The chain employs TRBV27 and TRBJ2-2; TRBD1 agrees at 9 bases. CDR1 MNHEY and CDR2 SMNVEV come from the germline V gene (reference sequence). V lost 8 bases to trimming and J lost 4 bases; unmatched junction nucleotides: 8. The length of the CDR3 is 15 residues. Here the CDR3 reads CASRGQGRGTGELFF. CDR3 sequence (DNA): TGTGCCAGCCGCGGACAGGGGAGGGGCACCGGGGAGCTGTTTTTT.

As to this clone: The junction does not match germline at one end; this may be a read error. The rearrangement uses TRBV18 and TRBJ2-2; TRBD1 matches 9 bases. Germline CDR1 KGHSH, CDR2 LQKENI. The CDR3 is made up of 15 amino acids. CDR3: CTSSPGQGNTGELFF. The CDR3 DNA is TGTACCAGCTCACCGGGACAGGGTAACACCGGGGAGCTGTTTTTT.

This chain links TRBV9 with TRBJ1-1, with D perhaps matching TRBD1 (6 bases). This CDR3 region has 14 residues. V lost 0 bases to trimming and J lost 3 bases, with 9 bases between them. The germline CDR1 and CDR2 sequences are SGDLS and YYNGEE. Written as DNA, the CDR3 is TGTGCCAGCAGCGTAGAAGGGGGTGACACTGAAGCTTTCTTT. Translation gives CASSVEGGDTEAFF.